This T cell receptor (beta chain) comes out of a study of blood T cell repertoires in COVID-19. Study as a whole: Italy, Spain and the United States were the sources of the convalescent and acute COVID-19 samples. Nucleic acid was either cDNA or gDNA, and it came from T cells, B-cell-depleted T cells, or PBMCs.

Original methodology: Reference gene primer amplification in the assay estimated nucleated cell counts. Clones were read by immunoSEQ multiplex PCR, and TCRdb kept only the in-frame ones, dropping some. D and trimming were read from the DNA, whereas the V and J calls and clone size are those reported in that table. The table shows roughly 200,000 clones, with 70% to 90% occurring only once. CDR3 size: 11 residues. Germline loops: CDR1 MNHEY, CDR2 SVGAGI. The V and J ends lost 10 bases and 1 base respectively, with 8 bases between them. The sample taken for sequencing was peripheral blood. The source is a woman in her twenties or thirties with acute or convalescent COVID-19. This chain joins TRBV6-5 and TRBJ2-7; TRBD1 is a possible D gene (5 bases). The CDR3 DNA reads TGTGCCACCCAGGGTTCCTACGAGCAGTACTTC. Protein sequence: CATQGSYEQYF.